This T cell receptor (beta chain) was recovered during a study of regulatory and conventional T cells in RAG deficiency. General observations from the study: Patient subsets had shorter CDR3s; Omenn Treg-Tconv overlap exceeded 75%. Treg unique TCR beta sequences were approximately 95-fold fewer in Omenn syndrome and CID/AS patients than controls. Shannon entropy fell and Simpson indices rose in RAG-deficient patients.

In germline, CDR1 is SGDLS, CDR2 YYNGEE. The CDR3 length is 15 residues. Trimming removed 4 bases at V and 2 bases at J, with 10 bases between. The sorted regulatory T cells were CD4+, CD25-high and CD127-low, with genomic DNA sequenced. For this clone: What it binds is not known.

The method was immunoSEQ multiplex PCR; TCRdb's version includes in-frame clones alone and lacks a portion of them. The sample lists about 19,000 clones, roughly 90% occurring once. The same sample was also studied in work on regulatory T cells. From that paper: Primers: 52 TRBV forward and 13 TRBJ reverse. In patients, unique TRB V-J pairs were restricted and V/J usage skewed, especially in Tregs.

This chain joins TRBV9 and TRBJ2-6, with D uncertain. The receptor was isolated from a human donor in good health. The sequenced material came from Tregs sorted from blood. The CDR3 region is CASSTRMAGANVLTF. Here the CDR3 DNA reads TGTGCCAGCAGCACCCGGATGGCTGGGGCCAACGTCCTGACTTTC.